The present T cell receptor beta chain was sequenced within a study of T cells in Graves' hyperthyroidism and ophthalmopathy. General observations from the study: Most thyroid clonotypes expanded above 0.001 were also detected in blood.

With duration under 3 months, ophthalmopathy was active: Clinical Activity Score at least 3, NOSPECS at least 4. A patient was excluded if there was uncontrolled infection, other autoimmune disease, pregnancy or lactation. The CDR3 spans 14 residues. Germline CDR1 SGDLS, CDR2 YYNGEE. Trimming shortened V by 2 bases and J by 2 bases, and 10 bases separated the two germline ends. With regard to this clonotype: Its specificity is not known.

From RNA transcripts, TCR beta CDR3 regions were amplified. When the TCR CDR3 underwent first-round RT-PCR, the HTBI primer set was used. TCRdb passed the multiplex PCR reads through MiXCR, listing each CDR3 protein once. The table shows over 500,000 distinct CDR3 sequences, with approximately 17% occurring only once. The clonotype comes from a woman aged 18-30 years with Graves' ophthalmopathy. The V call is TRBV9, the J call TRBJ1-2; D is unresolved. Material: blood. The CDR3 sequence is CASSVGQQNYGYTF. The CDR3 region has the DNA TGTGCCAGCAGCGTTGGGCAGCAGAACTATGGCTACACCTTC.